This T cell receptor beta chain was retrieved from a study of identical twins. Germline CDR1 is SGHTA and CDR2 is FQGTGA. This CDR3 has 16 residues. V was clipped by 0 bases and J by 7 bases; unmatched bases: 8. Remarks on this clonotype: The antigen is not known.

A universal primer site was incorporated via template switching, and the cDNA contained unique molecular identifiers. TCRdb independently ran MiXCR on the 5' RACE reads; one entry per CDR3 protein. The sample contains 350,000 to 600,000 distinct CDR3 sequences, approximately 14% of which appear only once. General observations from the study: Twin-shared out-of-frame alpha sequences were enriched for low generation probability. Rather than following the same donors, the conclusions depended on cross-sectional statistical analysis.

This same sample was also part of a study on yellow fever vaccine responses in identical twins. That publication notes: Twins' vaccine T cell response reportedly seemed partly convergent, partly personalized.

The chain carries TRBV7-3 and TRBJ2-1; TRBD2 matches 8 bases. Sequencing used CD4+ T cells sorted from blood. This sequence was found in a woman aged 18-29 years in good health. The CDR3 bases are TGTGCCAGCAGCTTAACGGGCCGGGGGGGCCGTAATGAGCAGTTCTTC. It encodes CASSLTGRGGRNEQFF.